The 14 T cell receptor beta chains given below trace back to one sample, sequenced in a study of regulatory T cells in long-lasting Graves disease. Arm-PCR with iRepertoire HTBI primers amplified the CDR3 regions for these TCR beta libraries. In TCRdb, the multiplex PCR reads were re-called with MiXCR into one record per CDR3 protein. The data hold approximately 380,000 distinct CDR3 sequences, with about 20% observed a single time. The time point: persistent/refractory GD, antithyroid drugs over 5 years with positive TRAb. Extracted RNA from PBMCs served as the source of the TCR library. Source: peripheral blood mononuclear cells (PBMCs), taken when the disease was refractory, from a patient treated with antithyroid drugs. These receptors all come from a female donor with Graves disease.

This sequence joins TRBV11-3 and TRBJ2-3; no clear D. Trimming stripped 4 bases from V and 0 bases from J, with 8 bases between. The germline V gene has CDR1 SGHNT and CDR2 YENEEA. The CDR3 runs to 14 residues. The CDR3 here is CASSSGPSTDTQYF. The DNA for the CDR3 is TGTGCCAGCAGCTCCGGGCCGAGCACAGATACGCAGTATTTT.

This clonotype was counted only a few times. The rearrangement links TRBV4-1 to TRBJ2-2; D is undetermined. CDR1 and CDR2 from the germline V gene are MGHRA and YSYEKL. V was trimmed by 5 bases and J by 4 bases, leaving 14 bases between them. This CDR3 spans 15 amino acids. The CDR3 region is CASSTRVSGTGELFF. Written as DNA, the CDR3 is TGCGCCAGCAGCACACGGGTGTCGGGCACCGGGGAGCTGTTTTTT.

This clonotype was recorded many times. The rearrangement uses TRBV4-3 and TRBJ1-6; D uncertain. The ends were cut back, 0 bases at V and 9 bases at J, with 15 bases in the middle. The CDR3 is 16 amino acids. The germline V gene encodes CDR1 LGHNA and CDR2 YSLEER. The CDR3, as DNA: TGCGCCAGCAGCCAAGATCGTGCCACCCGGAGTTCACCCCTCCACTTT. It specifies CASSQDRATRSSPLHF.

The rearrangement links TRBV30 to TRBJ2-7; D is uncertain. Germline V gene lookup returns CDR1 GTSNPN and CDR2 SVGIG (reference sequence). The CDR3 totals 12 residues. Trimming stripped 0 bases from V and 6 bases from J, with 9 bases between. The CDR3 is CAWSVRHSEQYF. The CDR3 DNA follows: TGTGCCTGGAGTGTACGGCACAGCGAGCAGTACTTC.

At least ten counts were recorded for this clonotype. The rearrangement joins TRBV24-1 to TRBJ2-5, with 7 bases lining up with TRBD1. The CDR3 runs to 13 residues. After removal of 4 bases from V and 4 bases from J, the junction contained 2 bases not matched to a gene. Germline-derived CDR1 and CDR2 are KGHDR and SFDVKD. CDR3 residues: CATSETGRETQYF. In DNA, the CDR3 is TGTGCCACCAGTGAGACAGGGCGAGAGACCCAGTACTTC.

V is TRBV5-5 and J is TRBJ2-7, with 9 nucleotides matching TRBD2. The V segment lost 0 bases and the J segment 6 bases; nucleotides outside the gene matches: 7. The CDR3 contains 15 residues. CDR1 and CDR2 from the germline V gene are SGHKS and YYEKEE (reference sequence). The CDR3 loop reads CASSLVPAGGPEQYF. CDR3 bases: TGTGCCAGCAGCTTGGTTCCAGCGGGAGGTCCCGAGCAGTACTTC.

In its sample, this clonotype was seen a few times. This may be a read error: a much more frequent sequence differs by one nucleotide. V gene TRBV12-3 or TRBV12-4 combines with J gene TRBJ2-4, with 9 bases fitting TRBD2. The CDR3 runs to 22 residues. The CDR3 sequence is CASSAPTPNRGKEGLAKNVQYF. CDR3 DNA: TGTGCCAGCAGCGCACCTACCCCAAACAGGGGAAAGGAGGGACTAGCCAAAAACGTTCAGTACTTC.

This clonotype was counted many times. The chain employs TRBV12-3 or TRBV12-4 and TRBJ1-2; maybe TRBD1 (6 bases). This CDR3 has 14 residues. Trimming cost V 6 bases and J 0 bases, with 11 bases left between them. CDR3 DNA sequence: TGTGCCAGCAGCGGACAGATCACTAACTATGGCTACACCTTC. It specifies CASSGQITNYGYTF.

This clonotype is a singleton in its sample. V is TRBV5-4 and J is TRBJ2-7; D uncertain. CDR1 and CDR2 (germline): SGHNT, YYREEE (reference sequence). The CDR3 runs 14 residues. Trimming stripped 2 bases from V and 6 bases from J, with 15 bases between. The CDR3: CASSFGTLVSEQYF. CDR3 coding DNA: TGTGCCAGCAGCTTTGGCACACTGGTCTCCGAGCAGTACTTC. The variable domain in full, with the rest retrieved from reference TRBV5-4 and TRBJ2-7, is ETGVTQSPTHLIKTRGQQVTLRCSSQSGHNTVSWYQQALGQGPQFIFQYYREEENGRGNFPPRFSGLQFPNYSSELNVNALELDDSALYLCASSFGTLVSEQYFGPGTRLTVT.

This clonotype was counted a few times. The genes are TRBV20-1 and TRBJ2-3, with 9 bases aligning to TRBD2. The V gene end was trimmed by 5 bases and the J gene end by 2 bases; junction bases not matched to a gene: 8. The CDR3 contains 15 residues. CDR1 is DFQATT and CDR2 is SNEGSKA in the germline V gene (reference sequence). Written as DNA, the CDR3 is TGCAGTGCTCTTAGACTAGCGGTTTACACAGATACGCAGTATTTT. Translating it yields CSALRLAVYTDTQYF.

A few counts support this clonotype. The gene calls are TRBV7-9 and TRBJ2-6, with a possible D match to TRBD1 (5 bases). V was shortened by 5 bases and J by 2 bases, with 10 bases between the two germline ends. Germline lookup yields CDR1 SEHNR and CDR2 FQNEAQ (reference sequence). This CDR3 spans 15 amino acids. Written as DNA, the CDR3 is TGTGCCAGCAGCCCTAGGGGCGCTGGGGCCAACGTCCTGACTTTC. Translated: CASSPRGAGANVLTF. Together with reference TRBV7-9 and TRBJ2-6, the CDR3 gives the full variable domain: DTGVSQNPRHKITKRGQNVTFRCDPISEHNRLYWYRQTLGQGPEFLTYFQNEAQLEKSRLLSDRFSAERPKGSFSTLEIQRTEQGDSAMYLCASSPRGAGANVLTFGAGSRLTVL.

This clonotype was seen a few times. This rearrangement joins TRBV2 to TRBJ2-7; 8 bases agree with TRBD2. Germline CDR1 is SNHLY and CDR2 is FYNNEI. CDR3 length: 15 amino acids. V was clipped by 7 bases and J by 6 bases; unmatched bases: 14. CDR3 DNA: TGTGCCAGCAACGGGGGGGGACTAGTCAGTCTCGAGCAGTACTTC. This gives the protein CASNGGGLVSLEQYF.

There are a few counts of this clonotype. V is TRBV5-1 and J is TRBJ1-2; 9 nucleotides match TRBD1. Trimming removed 4 bases from V and 8 bases from J; junction bases left unmatched: 6. The CDR3 extends over 13 amino acids. Germline CDR1 SGHRS, CDR2 YFSETQ. The CDR3 protein is CASSPGTGTGYTF. For the CDR3, the DNA is TGCGCCAGCAGCCCCGGGACAGGGACAGGCTACACCTTC.

The sample holds a few counts of this clonotype. One end of the junction does not line up with germline, which may come from a read error. This chain connects TRBV27 to TRBJ2-1, with a tentative D call TRBD2 (7 bases). The CDR3 is 19 residues long. Per the germline V gene, CDR1 is MNHEY and CDR2 is SMNVEV (reference sequence). The chain's CDR3 is CANSLFALPEGEGLDEQFF. The CDR3 coding sequence is TGTGCCAACAGTTTATTTGCGCTCCCCGAGGGGGAGGGCTTGGATGAGCAGTTCTTC.